This TCR beta chain was captured by sequencing in a study of Ad26.COV2.S vaccination and SARS-CoV-2 variants. Per germline, CDR1 SGHDT and CDR2 YYEEEE. The ends lost 0 bases at V and 4 bases at J; junction bases unmatched: 3. The CDR3 runs 17 residues. Documented treatment: around 19 received Ad26.COV2.S at low or high dose, single or two shots; a few received placebo; per-sample allocation not given. Sampling happened 63 days after the first vaccine or placebo injection. Wuhan-strain SARS-CoV-2 spike was expressed by the Ad26 vector that made up the vaccine. Using immunoSEQ multiplex PCR, the repertoire was profiled, and TCRdb retains in-frame clones only, with some absent. The sample includes around 300,000 clones, around 90% of them seen just once.

This clonotype was obtained from a person aged 18-65 years who received the Ad26.COV2.S COVID-19 vaccine or a placebo. The input for sequencing was peripheral blood, taken in a trial of Ad26.COV2.S vaccine versus placebo. The chain recombines TRBV5-6 with TRBJ2-2; 13 bases align to TRBD2. For the CDR3, the DNA is TGTGCCAGCAGCTTGGGGACTAGCGGGGGTGTCACCGGGGAGCTGTTTTTT. It is translated as CASSLGTSGGVTGELFF.